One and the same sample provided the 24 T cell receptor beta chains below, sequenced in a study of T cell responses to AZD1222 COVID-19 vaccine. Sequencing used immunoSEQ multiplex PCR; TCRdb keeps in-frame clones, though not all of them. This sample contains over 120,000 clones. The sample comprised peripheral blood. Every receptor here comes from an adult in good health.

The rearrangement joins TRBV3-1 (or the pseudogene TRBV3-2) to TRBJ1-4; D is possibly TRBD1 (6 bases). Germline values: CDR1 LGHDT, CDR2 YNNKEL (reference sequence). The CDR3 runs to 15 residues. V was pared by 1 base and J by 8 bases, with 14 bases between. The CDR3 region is CASSQGGGAREKLFF. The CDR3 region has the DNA TGTGCCAGCAGCCAAGGGGGGGGCGCGAGGGAAAAACTGTTTTTT.

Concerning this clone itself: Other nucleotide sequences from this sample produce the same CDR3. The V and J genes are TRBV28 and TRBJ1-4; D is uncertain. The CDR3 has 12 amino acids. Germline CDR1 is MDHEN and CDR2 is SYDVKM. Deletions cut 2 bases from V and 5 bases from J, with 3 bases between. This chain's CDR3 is CASSLKNEKLFF. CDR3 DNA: TGTGCCAGCAGTTTAAAAAATGAAAAACTGTTTTTT.

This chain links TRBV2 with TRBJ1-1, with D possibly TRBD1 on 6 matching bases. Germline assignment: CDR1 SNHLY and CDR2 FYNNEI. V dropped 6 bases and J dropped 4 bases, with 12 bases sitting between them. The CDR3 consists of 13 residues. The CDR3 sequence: CASRVGRGTEAFF. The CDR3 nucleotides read TGTGCCAGCAGGGTCGGCAGGGGCACTGAAGCTTTCTTT.

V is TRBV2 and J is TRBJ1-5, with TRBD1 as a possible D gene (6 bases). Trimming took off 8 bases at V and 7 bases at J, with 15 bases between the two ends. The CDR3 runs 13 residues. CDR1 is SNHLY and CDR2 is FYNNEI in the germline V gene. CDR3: CASATGLFQPQHF. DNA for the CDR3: TGTGCCAGCGCCACAGGGCTTTTCCAGCCCCAGCATTTT.

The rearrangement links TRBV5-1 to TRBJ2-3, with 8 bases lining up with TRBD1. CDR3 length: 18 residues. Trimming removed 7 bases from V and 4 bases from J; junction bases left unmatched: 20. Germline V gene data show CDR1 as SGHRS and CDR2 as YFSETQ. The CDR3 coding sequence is TGCGCCAGCTCTTTCAGCCCGAGCGACAGGGGTGGATCAGATACGCAGTATTTT. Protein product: CASSFSPSDRGGSDTQYF.

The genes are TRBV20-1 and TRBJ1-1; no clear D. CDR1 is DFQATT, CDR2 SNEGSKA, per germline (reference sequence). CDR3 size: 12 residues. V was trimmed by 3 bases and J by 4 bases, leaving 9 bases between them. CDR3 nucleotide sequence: TGCAGTGCTAGTGTGGCCGTCACTGAAGCTTTCTTT. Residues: CSASVAVTEAFF.

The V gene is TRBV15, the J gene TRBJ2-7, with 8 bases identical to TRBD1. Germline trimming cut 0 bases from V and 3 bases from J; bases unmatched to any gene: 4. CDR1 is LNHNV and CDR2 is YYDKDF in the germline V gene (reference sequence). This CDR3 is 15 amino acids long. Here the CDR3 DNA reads TGTGCCACCAGCAGAGAATCAGGGGGCTACTACGAGCAGTACTTC. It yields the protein CATSRESGGYYEQYF.

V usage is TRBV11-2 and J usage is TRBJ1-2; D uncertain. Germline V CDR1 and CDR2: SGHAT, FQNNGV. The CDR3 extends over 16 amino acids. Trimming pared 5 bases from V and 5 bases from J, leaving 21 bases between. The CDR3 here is CASSPGGRELWYGYTF. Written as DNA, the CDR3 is TGTGCCAGCAGCCCAGGAGGGAGGGAGCTTTGGTATGGCTACACCTTC.

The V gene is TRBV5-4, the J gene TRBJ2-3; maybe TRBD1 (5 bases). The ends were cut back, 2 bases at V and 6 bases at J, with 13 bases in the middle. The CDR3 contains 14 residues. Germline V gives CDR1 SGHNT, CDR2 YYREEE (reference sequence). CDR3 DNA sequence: TGTGCCAGCAGCTTTGAACAGGCATCGGATACGCAGTATTTT. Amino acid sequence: CASSFEQASDTQYF.

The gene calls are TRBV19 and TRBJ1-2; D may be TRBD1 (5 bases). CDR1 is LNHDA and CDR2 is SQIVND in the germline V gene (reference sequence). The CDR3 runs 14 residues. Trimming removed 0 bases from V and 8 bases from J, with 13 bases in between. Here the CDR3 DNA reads TGTGCCAGTAGTATAGACCTGGGACGACGGGGCTACACCTTC. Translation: CASSIDLGRRGYTF.

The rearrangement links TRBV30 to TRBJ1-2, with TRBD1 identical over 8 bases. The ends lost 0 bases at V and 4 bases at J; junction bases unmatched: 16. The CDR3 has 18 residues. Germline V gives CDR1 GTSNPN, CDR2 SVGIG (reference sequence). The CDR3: CAWSVFPPGQGRAYGYTF. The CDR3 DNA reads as TGTGCCTGGAGTGTATTCCCCCCCGGACAGGGCCGGGCCTATGGCTACACCTTC.

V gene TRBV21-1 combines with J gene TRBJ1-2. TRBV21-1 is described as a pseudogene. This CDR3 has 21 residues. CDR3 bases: TGTGCCAGCAGCAAAGCGGGGGGGCAGCTAATAACGACGGGGACTAACTATGGCTACACCTTC. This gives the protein CASSKAGGQLITTGTNYGYTF.

The CDR3 region has the DNA TGTGCCAGCAGCTTGGGGAACACGGGCCCCTACGAGCAGTACTTC. It yields the protein CASSLGNTGPYEQYF. The J gene is TRBJ2-7, the V gene TRBV11-2; no definite D call. CDR3 length: 15 amino acids. The germline V gene encodes CDR1 SGHAT and CDR2 FQNNGV. Trimming removed 3 bases at V and 2 bases at J, with 14 bases between.

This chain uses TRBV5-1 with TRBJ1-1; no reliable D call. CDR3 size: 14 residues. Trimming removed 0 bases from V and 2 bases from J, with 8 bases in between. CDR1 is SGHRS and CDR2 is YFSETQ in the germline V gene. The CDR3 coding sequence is TGCGCCAGCAGCTTGGAGATTACCAACACTGAAGCTTTCTTT. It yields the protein CASSLEITNTEAFF. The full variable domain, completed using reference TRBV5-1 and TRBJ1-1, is KAGVTQTPRYLIKTRGQQVTLSCSPISGHRSVSWYQQTPGQGLQFLFEYFSETQRNKGNFPGRFSGRQFSNSRSEMNVSTLELGDSALYLCASSLEITNTEAFFGQGTRLTVV.

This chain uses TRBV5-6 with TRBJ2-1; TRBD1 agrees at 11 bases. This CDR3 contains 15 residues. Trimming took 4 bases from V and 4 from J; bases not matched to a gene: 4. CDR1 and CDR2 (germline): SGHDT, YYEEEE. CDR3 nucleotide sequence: TGTGCCAGCAGCACCGGACAGGGGGCATACAATGAGCAGTTCTTC. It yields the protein CASSTGQGAYNEQFF.

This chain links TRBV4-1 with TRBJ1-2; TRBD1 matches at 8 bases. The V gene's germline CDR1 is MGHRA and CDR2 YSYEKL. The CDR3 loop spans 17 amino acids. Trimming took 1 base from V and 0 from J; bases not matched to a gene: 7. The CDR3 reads CASSQVLGDRPNYGYTF. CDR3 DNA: TGCGCCAGCAGCCAAGTTTTAGGGGACAGGCCTAACTATGGCTACACCTTC.

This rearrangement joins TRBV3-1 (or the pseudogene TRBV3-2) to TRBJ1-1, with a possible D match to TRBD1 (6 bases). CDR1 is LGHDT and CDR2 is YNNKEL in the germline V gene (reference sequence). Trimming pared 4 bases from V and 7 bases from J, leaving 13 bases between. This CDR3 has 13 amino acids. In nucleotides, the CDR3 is TGTGCCAGCAGCCGAAACAGGGACGGTGAAGCTTTCTTT. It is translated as CASSRNRDGEAFF.

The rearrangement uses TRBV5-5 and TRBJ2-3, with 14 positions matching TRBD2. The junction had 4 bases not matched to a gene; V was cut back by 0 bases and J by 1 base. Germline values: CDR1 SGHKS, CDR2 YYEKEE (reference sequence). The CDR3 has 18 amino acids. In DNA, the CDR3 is TGTGCCAGCAGCTTGGGACTAGCGGGGGGGCCTGGCACAGATACGCAGTATTTT. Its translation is CASSLGLAGGPGTDTQYF.

This chain's CDR3 is CASKGTGNEKLFF. The CDR3 DNA reads TGTGCCAGCAAAGGCACAGGGAATGAAAAACTGTTTTTT. The chain recombines TRBV6-5 with TRBJ1-4; maybe TRBD1 (6 bases). Trimming removed 7 bases from V and 5 bases from J, with 11 bases in between. The CDR3 loop spans 13 amino acids. CDR1 is MNHEY, CDR2 SVGAGI, per germline.

The CDR3 DNA follows: TGTGCCATCAGAGAGAACCCAGGGGAAGTGGCTGAAGCTTTCTTT. Its protein product is CAIRENPGEVAEAFF. The rearrangement uses TRBV10-3 and TRBJ1-1; D is possibly TRBD1 (6 bases). Germline V gene data show CDR1 as ENHRY and CDR2 as SYGVKD. V was shortened by 6 bases and J by 6 bases, with 20 bases between the two germline ends. The CDR3 has 15 residues.

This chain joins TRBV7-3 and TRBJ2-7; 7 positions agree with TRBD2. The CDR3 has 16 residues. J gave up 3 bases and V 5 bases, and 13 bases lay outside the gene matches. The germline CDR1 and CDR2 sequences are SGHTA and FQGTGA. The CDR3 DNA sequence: TGTGCCAGCAGCCCACGGGGGGACCCCTTACACTACGAGCAGTACTTC. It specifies CASSPRGDPLHYEQYF.

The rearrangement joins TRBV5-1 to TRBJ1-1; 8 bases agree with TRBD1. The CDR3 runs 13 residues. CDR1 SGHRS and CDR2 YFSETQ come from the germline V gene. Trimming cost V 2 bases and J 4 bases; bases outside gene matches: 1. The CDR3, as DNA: TGCGCCAGCAGCTTCACAGGGGGCACTGAAGCTTTCTTT. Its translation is CASSFTGGTEAFF.

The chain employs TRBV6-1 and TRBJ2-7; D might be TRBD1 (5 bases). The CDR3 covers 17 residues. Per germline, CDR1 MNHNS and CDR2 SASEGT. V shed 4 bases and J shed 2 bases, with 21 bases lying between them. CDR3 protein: CASSAYRPGASTYEQYF. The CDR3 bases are TGTGCCAGCAGTGCCTACCGACCTGGGGCTTCGACCTACGAGCAGTACTTC.

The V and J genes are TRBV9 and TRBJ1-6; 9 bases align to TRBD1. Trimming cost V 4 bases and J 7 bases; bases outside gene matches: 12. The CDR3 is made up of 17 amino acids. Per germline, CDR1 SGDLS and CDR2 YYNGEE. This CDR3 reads CASSPNAGTGPNSPLHF. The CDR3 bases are TGTGCCAGCAGCCCCAATGCCGGGACAGGGCCAAATTCACCCCTCCACTTT.